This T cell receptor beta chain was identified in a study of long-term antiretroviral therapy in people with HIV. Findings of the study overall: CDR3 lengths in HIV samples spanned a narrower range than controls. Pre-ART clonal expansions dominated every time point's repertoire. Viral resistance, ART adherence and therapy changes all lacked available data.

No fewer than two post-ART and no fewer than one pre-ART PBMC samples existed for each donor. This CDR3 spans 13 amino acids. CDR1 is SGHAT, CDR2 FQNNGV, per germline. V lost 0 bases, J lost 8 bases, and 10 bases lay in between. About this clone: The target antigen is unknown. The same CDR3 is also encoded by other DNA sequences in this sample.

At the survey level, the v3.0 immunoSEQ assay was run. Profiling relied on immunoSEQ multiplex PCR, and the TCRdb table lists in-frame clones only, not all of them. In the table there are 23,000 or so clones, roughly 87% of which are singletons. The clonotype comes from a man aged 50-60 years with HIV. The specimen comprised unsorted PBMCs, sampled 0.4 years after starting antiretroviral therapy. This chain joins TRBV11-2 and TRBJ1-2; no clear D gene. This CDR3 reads CASSLDRTRGYTF. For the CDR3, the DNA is TGTGCCAGCAGCTTAGACAGGACTAGGGGCTACACCTTC.